These T cell receptor beta chains were read from a single sample in a study of Graves' ophthalmopathy and Graves' hyperthyroidism. TCRdb ran MiXCR on the multiplex PCR reads and lists one entry per CDR3 protein. The table lists 350,000 to 400,000 distinct CDR3 sequences, about a sixth of them singletons, with roughly 1.5% in the top ten. Sequenced: peripheral blood. Receptors originate from a woman aged 18-29 years with Graves' ophthalmopathy. CDR3s include the opening cysteine and the closing phenylalanine or tryptophan. D genes are given only for firm matches. The listing skips clone size in some rows; elsewhere it reads once, few, many or a size class.

J: TRBJ2-7
length: 16
size: many
V: TRBV5-1
D: NA
DNA: TGCGCCAGCAGCTTGGCCGCAGGGTCGAGCTCCTACGAGCAGTACTTC
CDR3: CASSLAAGSSSYEQYF

J: TRBJ2-7
length: 13
size: many
V: TRBV20-1
D: NA
DNA: TGCAGTGCTATGGCCCCCGGAGGGTACGAGCAGTACTTC
CDR3: CSAMAPGGYEQYF

J: TRBJ2-2
length: 15
size: many
V: TRBV7-2
D: TRBD1
DNA: TGTGCCAGCAGCTCGTCAGGGGGCGGGACCGGGGAGCTGTTTTTT
CDR3: CASSSSGGGTGELFF

J: TRBJ2-2
length: 15
size: many
V: TRBV20-1
D: NA
DNA: TGCAGTGCCCCCCAACAGCCGGGGTACACCGGGGAGCTGTTTTTT
CDR3: CSAPQQPGYTGELFF

J: TRBJ2-5
length: 17
size: once
V: TRBV7-3
D: TRBD2
DNA: TGTGCCAGCAGCTTAGGCCCTAGCGGGAGCGGGCCCGAGACCCAGTACTTC
CDR3: CASSLGPSGSGPETQYF

J: TRBJ2-2
length: 16
size: many
V: TRBV4-2
D: NA
DNA: TGTGCCAGCAGCCAAGATCCTCGACAGAACACCGGGGAGCTGTTTTTT
CDR3: CASSQDPRQNTGELFF

J: TRBJ2-7
length: 15
size: many
V: TRBV11-1
D: TRBD2
DNA: TGTGCCAGCAGCTTAGGTGCGGGAGCCCCTTACGAGCAGTACTTC
CDR3: CASSLGAGAPYEQYF

J: TRBJ2-2
length: 15
size: many
V: TRBV20-1
D: NA
DNA: TGCAGTGCTAGAGAAGGGACACCCAACACCGGGGAGCTGTTTTTT
CDR3: CSAREGTPNTGELFF

J: TRBJ1-5
length: 17
size: many
V: TRBV19
D: NA
DNA: TGTGCCAGTAGTATTGGAAACAGGGCGGGGGCTAATCAGCCCCAGCATTTT
CDR3: CASSIGNRAGANQPQHF

J: TRBJ2-7
length: 12
size: many
V: TRBV2
D: NA
DNA: TGTGCCAGCAGTGAATCACGGTACGAGCAGTACTTC
CDR3: CASSESRYEQYF

J: TRBJ1-1
length: 14
size: many
V: TRBV6-2/TRBV6-3
D: TRBD1
DNA: TGTGCCAGCAACAGGGGGAGCAGAAACACTGAAGCTTTCTTT
CDR3: CASNRGSRNTEAFF

J: TRBJ1-1
length: 14
size: many
V: TRBV11-2
D: TRBD1
DNA: TGTGCCAGCAGAAGTCCAGGGGGGGGAACTGAAGCTTTCTTT
CDR3: CASRSPGGGTEAFF

J: TRBJ2-5
length: 23
size: many
V: TRBV7-4
D: NA
DNA: TGTGCCAGCAGCTTAGGTTTCCCAGAACCGAACGTGAACCTAGCGGAGGGGGTGGAGACCCAGTACTTC
CDR3: CASSLGFPEPNVNLAEGVETQYF

J: TRBJ2-7
length: 14
size: many
V: TRBV12-3/TRBV12-4
D: NA
DNA: TGTGCCAGCAGTTTGGCGGGGCCACAGACCGAGCAGTACTTC
CDR3: CASSLAGPQTEQYF

J: TRBJ2-5
length: 15
size: many
V: TRBV11-2
D: NA
DNA: TGTGCCAGCAGCCAAGTGACAGCCCTCCAAGAGACCCAGTACTTC
CDR3: CASSQVTALQETQYF

J: TRBJ1-2
length: 11
size: many
V: TRBV28
D: NA
DNA: TGTGCCAGCAGCCCAACCGGGGGCTACACCTTC
CDR3: CASSPTGGYTF

J: TRBJ1-3
length: 15
size: NA
V: TRBV4-2
D: NA
DNA: TGTGCCAGCAGCCAAGAAGGTACCTCTGGAAACACCATATATTTT
CDR3: CASSQEGTSGNTIYF

J: TRBJ2-2
length: 14
size: NA
V: TRBV5-1
D: NA
DNA: TGCGCCAGCAGCCCCCGGTTGGGGACCGGGGAGCTGTTTTTT
CDR3: CASSPRLGTGELFF

J: TRBJ1-5
length: 16
size: few
V: TRBV6-1
D: NA
DNA: TGTGCCAGCAGTGAGACTAGAGGTAGGGGCAATCAGCCCCAGCATTTT
CDR3: CASSETRGRGNQPQHF

J: TRBJ2-7
length: 16
size: many
V: TRBV11-2
D: TRBD2
DNA: TGTGCCAGCAGCTTAGTCGTGACTAGCGGCTCCTACGAGCAGTACTTC
CDR3: CASSLVVTSGSYEQYF

J: TRBJ1-5
length: 14
size: many
V: TRBV6-5
D: NA
DNA: TGTGCCAGCAGTAACTTGGGATCCAATCAGCCCCAGCATTTT
CDR3: CASSNLGSNQPQHF

J: TRBJ2-7
length: 14
size: NA
V: TRBV6-1
D: TRBD1
DNA: TGTGCCAGCACTCGAATGGGACAGTCCTACGAGCAGTACTTC
CDR3: CASTRMGQSYEQYF

J: TRBJ2-4
length: 10
size: many
V: TRBV29-1
D: NA
DNA: TGCAGCGTGTGGAGAAACATTCAGTACTTC
CDR3: CSVWRNIQYF

J: TRBJ1-1
length: 15
size: many
V: TRBV7-2
D: NA
DNA: TGTGCCAGCAGCTTAGTAAGGGGAAGTGGCACTGAAGCTTTCTTT
CDR3: CASSLVRGSGTEAFF

J: TRBJ2-4
length: 14
size: many
V: TRBV6-5
D: NA
DNA: TGTGCCAGCAGTTACTCGGGCAGGGTCGACATTCAGTACTTC
CDR3: CASSYSGRVDIQYF

J: TRBJ1-5
length: 13
size: many
V: TRBV6-1
D: TRBD1
DNA: TGTGCCAGCAGCCGGACAGGGGGTCAGCCCCAGCATTTT
CDR3: CASSRTGGQPQHF

J: TRBJ1-1
length: 15
size: many
V: TRBV29-1
D: NA
DNA: TGCAGCGTTGATGGACAGCCTGTCATGAACACTGAAGCTTTCTTT
CDR3: CSVDGQPVMNTEAFF

J: TRBJ2-7
length: 12
size: many
V: TRBV20-1
D: NA
DNA: TGCAGTGCTAGAAGCGGCTCCTACGAGCAGTACTTC
CDR3: CSARSGSYEQYF

J: TRBJ1-1
length: 13
size: many
V: TRBV5-1
D: NA
DNA: TGCGCCAGCAGCCCCGCGGGTTTGACTGAAGCTTTCTTT
CDR3: CASSPAGLTEAFF

J: TRBJ2-7
length: 13
size: many
V: TRBV25-1
D: NA
DNA: TGTGCCAGCAGTGGGGTAGGCTCCTACGAGCAGTACTTC
CDR3: CASSGVGSYEQYF

J: TRBJ1-2
length: 16
size: many
V: TRBV11-2
D: NA
DNA: TGTGCCAGCAGCTTAGTCGGGCAGGTCCTCGTCTATGGCTACACCTTC
CDR3: CASSLVGQVLVYGYTF

J: TRBJ2-7
length: 13
size: NA
V: TRBV7-2
D: NA
DNA: TGTGCCAGCAGCCCGAGCTCGATGCACGAGCAGTACTTC
CDR3: CASSPSSMHEQYF

J: TRBJ1-1
length: 14
size: many
V: TRBV13
D: TRBD1
DNA: TGTGCCAGCAGTCCGGGACAGGGGGCAGGTGAAGCTTTCTTT
CDR3: CASSPGQGAGEAFF

J: TRBJ2-5
length: 11
size: many
V: TRBV6-1
D: NA
DNA: TGTGCCAGTCGGGTTGCGGAGACCCAGTACTTC
CDR3: CASRVAETQYF

J: TRBJ2-5
length: 14
size: many
V: TRBV11-2
D: NA
DNA: TGTGCCAGCAGCAATAGACAATTACAAGAGACCCAGTACTTC
CDR3: CASSNRQLQETQYF

J: TRBJ1-1
length: 14
size: many
V: TRBV6-2/TRBV6-3
D: NA
DNA: TGTGCCAGCAGAGACGACAGGCCGGTCACTGAAGCTTTCTTT
CDR3: CASRDDRPVTEAFF

J: TRBJ1-2
length: 14
size: few
V: TRBV6-5
D: NA
DNA: TGTGCCAGCAGTTACTCTCCCACTAACTATGGCTACACCTTC
CDR3: CASSYSPTNYGYTF

J: TRBJ2-7
length: 12
size: many
V: TRBV13
D: NA
DNA: TGTGCCAGCGGACTCAGGGGCTACGAGCAGTACTTC
CDR3: CASGLRGYEQYF

J: TRBJ2-5
length: 16
size: NA
V: TRBV12-5
D: TRBD1
DNA: TGTGCTAGTGGTCCGGGACAGGGGGATTCCGGAGAGACCCAGTACTTC
CDR3: CASGPGQGDSGETQYF

J: TRBJ1-1
length: 13
size: many
V: TRBV6-5
D: NA
DNA: TGTGCCAGCAGTTACCAGGACTCTACCCAAGCTTTCTTT
CDR3: CASSYQDSTQAFF

J: TRBJ2-7
length: 15
size: many
V: TRBV4-2
D: NA
DNA: TGTGCCAGCAGCCAAGTGGGCGAACGCTCCTACGAGCAGTACTTC
CDR3: CASSQVGERSYEQYF

J: TRBJ1-6
length: 15
size: many
V: TRBV7-2
D: NA
DNA: TGTGCCAGCAGCTTAGGTGGGGGGGAAGGTTCACCCCTCCACTTT
CDR3: CASSLGGGEGSPLHF

J: TRBJ1-2
length: 13
size: many
V: TRBV12-3/TRBV12-4
D: NA
DNA: TGTGCCAGCAGTCCGGCAGGCCTCTCAGGCTACACCTTC
CDR3: CASSPAGLSGYTF

J: TRBJ2-2
length: 14
size: many
V: TRBV10-3
D: NA
DNA: TGTGCCATCCTAGGTTCCCCCAACACCGGGGAGCTGTTTTTT
CDR3: CAILGSPNTGELFF

J: TRBJ2-7
length: 15
size: many
V: TRBV5-1
D: TRBD1
DNA: TGCGCCAGCAGCTTTCATCCGGGACAGGGCTACGAGCAGTACTTC
CDR3: CASSFHPGQGYEQYF

J: TRBJ1-6
length: 20
size: many
V: TRBV6-5
D: TRBD1
DNA: TGTGCCAGCAGTTGGGAATTCGACAGGGCGTCCAACTCCTATAATTCACCCCTCCACTTT
CDR3: CASSWEFDRASNSYNSPLHF

J: TRBJ1-2
length: 14
size: many
V: TRBV28
D: TRBD1
DNA: TGTGCCAGCAGCCCCCCGGGACAGTTGGGGGGCTACACCTTC
CDR3: CASSPPGQLGGYTF

J: TRBJ2-7
length: 16
size: NA
V: TRBV6-5
D: TRBD1
DNA: TGTGCCAGCAGTTACTCGAAGGGACAGGGGACGTACGAGCAGTACTTC
CDR3: CASSYSKGQGTYEQYF

J: TRBJ2-7
length: 14
size: NA
V: TRBV5-4
D: NA
DNA: TGTGCCAGCAGCTCCAGGAAGGAGACCTACGAGCAGTACTTC
CDR3: CASSSRKETYEQYF